A single sample gave rise to the 7 T cell receptor beta chains below, sequenced in a study of blood T cell repertoires in COVID-19. The assay was immunoSEQ multiplex PCR, and TCRdb's table has in-frame clones only and misses some. The table includes 200,000 to 250,000 clones, 85% to 90% detected once. Sequenced input: peripheral blood. The receptor source for this set is a man in his forties or fifties with COVID-19, enrolled during active disease.

On this clone: Other DNA sequences of this sample code for an identical CDR3. The chain recombines TRBV18 with TRBJ2-5, with D possibly TRBD2 on 5 matching bases. Germline CDR1 reads KGHSH; CDR2 reads LQKENI. The V and J ends lost 3 bases and 2 bases respectively, with 7 bases between them. This CDR3 has 13 amino acids. Here the CDR3 DNA reads TGTGCCAGCTCACCGGGAGCTCAAGAGACCCAGTACTTC. Residues: CASSPGAQETQYF.

This chain uses TRBV5-8 with TRBJ2-1, with TRBD2 matching 16 bases. The J segment lost 10 bases and the V segment lost 0 bases, leaving 7 bases of the junction unmatched. The CDR3 has 17 amino acids. Germline V gives CDR1 SGHTS, CDR2 YDEGEE. The CDR3 loop reads CASSLAGTSGGVGEQFF. Written as DNA, the CDR3 is TGTGCCAGCAGCTTGGCCGGGACTAGCGGGGGGGTAGGAGAGCAGTTCTTC.

V is TRBV15 and J is TRBJ2-1; weak D call: TRBD1 (5 bases). CDR3 length equals 16 residues. Trimming pared 0 bases from V and 6 bases from J, leaving 15 bases between. Germline lookup yields CDR1 LNHNV and CDR2 YYDKDF (reference sequence). CDR3: CATSRDLGAAGNEQFF. The CDR3 nucleotides are TGTGCCACCAGCAGAGATCTTGGGGCGGCCGGCAATGAGCAGTTCTTC. Full variable domain (missing parts from reference TRBV15 and TRBJ2-1): DAMVIQNPRYQVTQFGKPVTLSCSQTLNHNVMYWYQQKSSQAPKLLFHYYDKDFNNEADTPDNFQSRRPNTSFCFLDIRSPGLGDTAMYLCATSRDLGAAGNEQFFGPGTRLTVL.

The V call is TRBV13, the J call TRBJ2-7; weak D call: TRBD2 (5 bases). The CDR3 is made up of 13 amino acids. V lost 3 bases and J lost 4, with 10 bases in between. Germline V gives CDR1 PRHDT, CDR2 FYEKMQ (reference sequence). CDR3 loop: CASSLEDGYEQYF. The CDR3 DNA is TGTGCCAGCAGCTTGGAGGACGGGTACGAGCAGTACTTC.

The chain is built from TRBV3-1 (or the pseudogene TRBV3-2) and TRBJ1-1, with D perhaps matching TRBD1 (6 bases). Between the trimmed V and J ends, which lost 0 bases and 5 bases, there was a span of 10 bases. The CDR3 is made up of 14 amino acids. Germline values: CDR1 LGHDT, CDR2 YNNKEL (reference sequence). CDR3 in DNA: TGTGCCAGCAGCCAAGATACAGGGCAAACTGAAGCTTTCTTT. It is translated as CASSQDTGQTEAFF.

The chain couples TRBV18 to TRBJ1-1; perhaps TRBD1 as D (5 bases). The germline V gene has CDR1 KGHSH and CDR2 LQKENI. The CDR3 extends over 13 amino acids. Trimming removed 3 bases from V and 5 bases from J, with 10 bases in between. In DNA form, the CDR3 reads TGTGCCAGCTCACCTCTTGGGGGGACTGAAGCTTTCTTT. Its translation is CASSPLGGTEAFF.

V usage is TRBV19 and J usage is TRBJ1-1, with 8 bases lining up with TRBD1. The CDR3 is made up of 14 amino acids. Germline V lookup: CDR1 LNHDA, CDR2 SQIVND (reference sequence). V shed 6 bases, J shed 1 base, and the junction held 4 bases outside the gene matches. The chain's CDR3 is CASSLQGGNTEAFF. In DNA form, the CDR3 reads TGTGCCAGTAGCCTACAGGGGGGGAACACTGAAGCTTTCTTT. Combining the CDR3 with reference TRBV19 and TRBJ1-1 gives the whole variable domain DGGITQSPKYLFRKEGQNVTLSCEQNLNHDAMYWYRQDPGQGLRLIYYSQIVNDFQKGDIAEGYSVSREKKESFPLTVTSAQKNPTAFYLCASSLQGGNTEAFFGQGTRLTVV.